This section outlines one TCR beta chain sequence together with its context. The germline gives CDR1 MDHEN, CDR2 SYDVKM. This CDR3 has 15 residues. The V and J ends lost 2 bases and 0 bases respectively, with 10 bases between them. This sample is part of a study of cytotoxic CD8 clonotypes in ibrutinib-treated CLL. TCRdb's copy holds only in-frame clones and misses some; the assay was immunoSEQ multiplex PCR. The table lists about 160,000 clones, 70% to 85% of them singletons. The V call is TRBV28, the J call TRBJ1-2; weak D call: TRBD1 (5 bases). This material consisted of PBMCs, taken after 12 months of ibrutinib treatment. The sequence was obtained from a human donor with chronic lymphocytic leukemia. CDR3 in amino acids: CASSLIHRTNYGYTF. The DNA for the CDR3 is TGTGCCAGCAGTTTAATACACAGGACTAACTATGGCTACACCTTC.